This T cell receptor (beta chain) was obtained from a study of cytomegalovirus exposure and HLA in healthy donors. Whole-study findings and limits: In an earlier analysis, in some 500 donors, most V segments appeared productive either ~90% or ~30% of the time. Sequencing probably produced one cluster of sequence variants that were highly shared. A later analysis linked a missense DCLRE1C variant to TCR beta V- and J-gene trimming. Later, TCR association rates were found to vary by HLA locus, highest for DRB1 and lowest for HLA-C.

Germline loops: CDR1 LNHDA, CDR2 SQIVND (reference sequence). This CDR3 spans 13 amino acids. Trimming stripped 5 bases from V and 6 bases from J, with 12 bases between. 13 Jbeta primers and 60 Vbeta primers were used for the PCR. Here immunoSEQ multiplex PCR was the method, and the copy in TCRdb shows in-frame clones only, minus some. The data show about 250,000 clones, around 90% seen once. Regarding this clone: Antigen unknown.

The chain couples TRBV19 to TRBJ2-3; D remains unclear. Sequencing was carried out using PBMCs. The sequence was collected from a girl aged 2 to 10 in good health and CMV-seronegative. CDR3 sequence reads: CASSLPYPDTQYF. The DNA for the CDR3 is TGTGCCAGTAGTCTACCATATCCGGATACGCAGTATTTT.